This T cell receptor (beta chain) was profiled in a study of T cell responses to AZD1222 COVID-19 vaccine. Study overall: Analysis merged second doses at about 4 or about 12 weeks. The study's findings and limits: Vaccine-associated CD4 TCRs ranged over spike, dominating at 160-218 and 743-854. Targeting of unmutated variant regions was reportedly seen in nearly half of spike-specific TCRs. Clonal diversity was possibly underestimated, and white British individuals and females predominated among donors.

This CDR3 region has 13 residues. V shed 0 bases and J shed 6 bases, with 7 bases lying between them. Germline V gene lookup returns CDR1 SGHDN and CDR2 FVKESK. Repertoires were generated with immunoSEQ multiplex PCR, while TCRdb's copy carries only in-frame clones and drops some. Here the sample spans 99,000 or so clones, 89% being singletons. On this clone itself: The antigen remains unidentified.

The sample in question was peripheral blood, obtained on day 0 of AZD1222 vaccination. The chain carries TRBV14 and TRBJ2-3; D uncertain. The TCR was taken from an adult in good health. The CDR3: CASSQDWGDTQYF. The DNA for the CDR3 is TGTGCCAGCAGCCAAGATTGGGGTGATACGCAGTATTTT. Full variable domain (outside the CDR3, taken from reference TRBV14 and TRBJ2-3): EAGVTQFPSHSVIEKGQTVTLRCDPISGHDNLYWYRRVMGKEIKFLLHFVKESKQDESGMPNNRFLAERTGGTYSTLKVQPAELEDSGVYFCASSQDWGDTQYFGPGTRLTVL.